This T cell receptor beta chain is drawn from a study of blood T cell repertoires in COVID-19. Study as a whole: Samples representing acute and convalescent COVID-19 were sourced from the United States, Italy and Spain. Sources were T cells, B-cell-depleted T cells, or PBMCs; the material itself was cDNA or gDNA.

The CDR3 runs 14 residues. Original data processing: Estimation of nucleated cell counts relied on the amplification of reference gene primers. Assay: immunoSEQ multiplex PCR; the TCRdb copy retains only in-frame clones and omits some. D and trimming come from the DNA, and the V and J calls and clone size come from that table. The profile covers about 200,000 clones, with 80% to 90% appearing a single time and 2.2% taken by the ten largest. The sequence was obtained from a woman between 50 and 59 years old with acute or convalescent COVID-19. Sequences were obtained from peripheral blood. The gene calls are TRBV1 and TRBJ2-5; the table names TRBD2, a call not compared with the DNA. TRBV1 is shown as a pseudogene. The CDR3 region is CTSSPRLAEETQYF. In nucleotides, the CDR3 is TGCACCAGCAGCCCACGACTAGCGGAAGAGACCCAGTACTTC.